This is a list of T cell receptor beta chains from one sample in a study of OX40 agonist ivuxolimab in advanced cancers. The method was immunoSEQ multiplex PCR; TCRdb's version includes in-frame clones alone and lacks a portion of them. The sample lists 70,000 or so clones, about four fifths occurring once. Sequencing used CD4+ or CD8+ T cells sorted from blood, obtained in a trial of the OX40 agonist ivuxolimab. These TCRs come from an adult with an advanced solid tumor such as melanoma, head and neck, liver or kidney cancer. The CDR3 runs from the conserved cysteine through the conserved F or W. D genes are given only for firm matches. Clone size is stated in some rows and not others, as once, few, many or a class when expanded.

few	TRBJ1-2	NA	TRBV30	TGTGCCTGGAGGCGGACGGGACGGGTTAACTATGGCTACACCTTC	CAWRRTGRVNYGYTF
NA	TRBJ2-7	TRBD2	TRBV4-1	TGCGCCAGCAGCCAAGGGTGGGAGGGTGACGAGCAGTACTTC	CASSQGWEGDEQYF
NA	TRBJ2-4	TRBD1	TRBV27	TGTGCCAGCAGTTTAGAGACAGGGTACATTCAGTACTTC	CASSLETGYIQYF
NA	TRBJ2-2	NA	TRBV2	TGTGCCAGCAGTGGTGGACACTTGAACACCGGGGAGCTGTTTTTT	CASSGGHLNTGELFF
NA	TRBJ1-3	TRBD1	TRBV7-2	TGTGCCAGCAGCTGGGGACAGGGGGCTGGAAACACCATATATTTT	CASSWGQGAGNTIYF
NA	TRBJ2-7	NA	TRBV28	TGTGCCAGCCAACTCCGCGGGCCCCCCTACGAGCAGTACTTC	CASQLRGPPYEQYF
NA	TRBJ2-7	NA	TRBV5-1	TGCGCCAGCAGCTTTTCGACTTACAGGGTAGAGCAGTACTTC	CASSFSTYRVEQYF
NA	TRBJ1-1	NA	TRBV28	TGTGCCAGCAAACCTCGGACGGGCCTCGGCACTGAAGCTTTCTTT	CASKPRTGLGTEAFF
NA	TRBJ2-4	NA	TRBV28	TGTGCCAGCAGCCCCCTCGAGACAGCCAAAAACATTCAGTACTTC	CASSPLETAKNIQYF
NA	TRBJ1-2	TRBD1	TRBV19	TGTGCCAGTATGAGGGGGCAAGCTAACTATGGCTACACCTTC	CASMRGQANYGYTF
NA	TRBJ1-1	NA	TRBV18	TGTGCCAGCTCAACAAGGACCCAAAACACTGAAGCTTTCTTT	CASSTRTQNTEAFF
NA	TRBJ1-2	NA	TRBV11-2	TGTGCCAGCAGCTTAGCCTCGGGACCGAGCTATGGCTACACCTTC	CASSLASGPSYGYTF
NA	TRBJ2-2	TRBD1	TRBV6-5	TGTGCCAGCAGTTCCCTTGGGACAGGGGCCGGGGAGCTGTTTTTT	CASSSLGTGAGELFF
NA	TRBJ2-7	NA	TRBV5-1	TGCGCCAGCAGCTTAAATCAGGGGAAACCCTACGAGCAGTACTTC	CASSLNQGKPYEQYF
NA	TRBJ2-3	NA	TRBV5-5	TGTGCCAGCAGCTTGTGGCAGGGGAGGACAGATACGCAGTATTTT	CASSLWQGRTDTQYF
once	TRBJ1-5	TRBD1	TRBV10-3	TGTGCCATCAGTGAGTCGACAGGGGACAATCAGCCCCAGCATTTT	CAISESTGDNQPQHF
NA	TRBJ2-5	NA	TRBV5-4	TGTGCCAGCAGCTCCGGACAGCTCCAAGAGACCCAGTACTTC	CASSSGQLQETQYF
few	TRBJ2-1	TRBD1	TRBV19	TGTGCCAGTAGTAAGGGGGCTGGTAACCCTCGCCGTGAGCAGTTCTTC	CASSKGAGNPRREQFF
NA	TRBJ2-3	TRBD2	TRBV6-4	TGTGCCAGCAGATTGACTAGCAGCACAGATACGCAGTATTTT	CASRLTSSTDTQYF
NA	TRBJ2-6	NA	TRBV6-9	TGTGCCAGCAGTAGGAACATCTTACGACAAAGTCGGGCCAACGTCCTGACTTTC	CASSRNILRQSRANVLTF
NA	TRBJ2-5	NA	TRBV18	TGTGCCAGCTCACCAAAGGGGGTGGAAGAGACCCAGTACTTC	CASSPKGVEETQYF
NA	TRBJ1-4	NA	TRBV19	TGTGCCAGTCGAACGTCAACTAATGAAAAACTGTTTTTT	CASRTSTNEKLFF
NA	TRBJ1-2	NA	TRBV5-4	TGTGCCAGCAGTTCCGGGACGGGGACGTATGGCTACACCTTC	CASSSGTGTYGYTF
few	TRBJ2-2	NA	TRBV4-2	TGTGCCAGCGGCAGCAAGGGTGTCGCGAACACCGGGGAGCTGTTTTTT	CASGSKGVANTGELFF
NA	TRBJ2-2	TRBD1	TRBV5-4	TGTGCCAGCAGCCACAGGGGGACAGGGAACACCGGGGAGCTGTTTTTT	CASSHRGTGNTGELFF
NA	TRBJ2-5	TRBD1	TRBV6-6	TGTGCCAGCAGCTTCACAGGGGGCGCAGAAGAGACCCAGTACTTC	CASSFTGGAEETQYF
NA	TRBJ1-2	TRBD1	TRBV19	TGTGCCAGTACCCACTCCGGGACAGTAGTCGGCTACACCTTC	CASTHSGTVVGYTF
NA	TRBJ1-6	NA	TRBV6-1	TGTGCCAGCAGTGCGGGGTTGGTTGGTAATTCACCCCTCCACTTT	CASSAGLVGNSPLHF
NA	TRBJ1-4	NA	TRBV10-2	TGCGCCAGCGGCTCGGGGGGCGAGAAACTGTTTTTT	CASGSGGEKLFF
NA	TRBJ1-1	NA	TRBV6-6	TGTGCCAGCAGTACCAACAGGGACACTGAAGCTTTCTTT	CASSTNRDTEAFF
NA	TRBJ2-3	TRBD2	TRBV19	TGTGCCAGTAGTATGACTAGCGGGGGGGCGCGGGGCACAGATACGCAGTATTTT	CASSMTSGGARGTDTQYF
NA	TRBJ2-3	NA	TRBV7-2	TGTGCCAGCAGCTTACTAGCGTCCCCAGATACGCAGTATTTT	CASSLLASPDTQYF
NA	TRBJ2-7	NA	TRBV7-9	TGTGCCAGCAGCTTTGGGACCCCCCCCTACGAGCAGTACTTC	CASSFGTPPYEQYF
NA	TRBJ1-5	NA	TRBV4-1	TGCGCCAGCAGCCCAGGGCAGGGAATTGGCAATCAGCCCCAGCATTTT	CASSPGQGIGNQPQHF
NA	TRBJ1-4	NA	TRBV19	TGTGCCAGTAGTCGGACAGCTGATAATGAAAAACTGTTTTTT	CASSRTADNEKLFF
few	TRBJ1-4	TRBD1	TRBV5-4	TGTGCCAGCAGTTCTGGACAGGGTAGTGAAAAACTGTTTTTT	CASSSGQGSEKLFF
NA	TRBJ1-5	NA	TRBV30	TGTGCCTGGAGTGTTTCGGGGTTGGATCAGCCCCAGCATTTT	CAWSVSGLDQPQHF
many	TRBJ2-1	NA	TRBV11-2	TGTGCCAGCAGCTTACGCGATGGGGCAGAATCCAATGAGCAGTTCTTC	CASSLRDGAESNEQFF
NA	TRBJ1-1	TRBD1	TRBV15	TGTGCCACCAGCGGATTACAGGGGGCGGTCACTGAAGCTTTCTTT	CATSGLQGAVTEAFF
once	TRBJ1-2	NA	TRBV7-2	TGTGCCAGCAGCTTACCTGGACGACTCTATGGCTACACCTTC	CASSLPGRLYGYTF
NA	TRBJ2-3	TRBD1	TRBV5-4	TGTGCCAGCAGCTTAGGACAGGGGTTATACACAGATACGCAGTATTTT	CASSLGQGLYTDTQYF
few	TRBJ2-2	NA	TRBV5-6	TGTGCCAGCAGCTTGGTAGTCGGCGGGGAGCTGTTTTTT	CASSLVVGGELFF
NA	TRBJ2-3	NA	TRBV6-5	TGTGCCAGCGCACAGGGACGGAAGATAGATACGCAGTATTTT	CASAQGRKIDTQYF
once	TRBJ1-3	TRBD1	TRBV10-3	TGTGCCATCAGCAGGACAGGGTTCGGAAACACCATATATTTT	CAISRTGFGNTIYF
NA	TRBJ2-5	NA	TRBV29-1	TGCAGCGTTGCCTTCTCCGGACAGCCGCAAGAGACCCAGTACTTC	CSVAFSGQPQETQYF
NA	TRBJ2-7	TRBD1	TRBV19	TGTGCCAGTAGTACAGGGGGCGAGCAGTACTTC	CASSTGGEQYF
few	TRBJ2-7	NA	TRBV10-3	TGTGCCATCAGTGAGTCGGTCAGGGCAGACGAGCAGTACTTC	CAISESVRADEQYF
few	TRBJ1-3	NA	TRBV4-1	TGCGCCAGCAGCCAACCCACGGCCTCTGGAAACACCATATATTTT	CASSQPTASGNTIYF
NA	TRBJ1-3	NA	TRBV5-1	TGCGCCAGCAGCTTGGAACAGCTCTCTGGAAACACCATATATTTT	CASSLEQLSGNTIYF
NA	TRBJ2-1	NA	TRBV11-2	TGTGCCAGCAGTCGACAGGTGCCCAATGAGCAGTTCTTC	CASSRQVPNEQFF